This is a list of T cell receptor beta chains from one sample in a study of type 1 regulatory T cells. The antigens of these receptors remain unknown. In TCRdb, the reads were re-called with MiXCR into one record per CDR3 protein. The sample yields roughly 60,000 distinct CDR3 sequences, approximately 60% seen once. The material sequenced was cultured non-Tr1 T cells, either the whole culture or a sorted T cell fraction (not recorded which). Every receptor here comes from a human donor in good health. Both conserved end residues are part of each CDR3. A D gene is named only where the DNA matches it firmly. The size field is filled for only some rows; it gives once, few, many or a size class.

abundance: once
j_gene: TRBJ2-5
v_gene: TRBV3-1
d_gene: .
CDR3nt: TGTGCCAGCACTCTCAATTTTGGCAGGGAAAGCCCCCAAGAGACCCAGTACTTC
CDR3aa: CASTLNFGRESPQETQYF

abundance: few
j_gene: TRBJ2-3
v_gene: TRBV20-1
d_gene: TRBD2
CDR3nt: TGCAGTGCTCGGACTAGTCCAGATACGCAGTATTTT
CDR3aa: CSARTSPDTQYF

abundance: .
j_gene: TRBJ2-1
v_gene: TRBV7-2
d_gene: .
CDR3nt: TGTGCCAGCAGCCCGTGGACCCAGAGCTCCTACAATGAGCAGTTCTTC
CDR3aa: CASSPWTQSSYNEQFF

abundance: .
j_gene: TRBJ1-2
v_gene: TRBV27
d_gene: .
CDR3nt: TGTGCCAGCAGTTTAAACGGAAACTATGGCTACACCTTC
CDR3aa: CASSLNGNYGYTF

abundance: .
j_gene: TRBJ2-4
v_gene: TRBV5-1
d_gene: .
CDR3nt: TGCGCCAGCAGCTCCCAACAGGGCGAAAACATTCAGTACTTC
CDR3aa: CASSSQQGENIQYF

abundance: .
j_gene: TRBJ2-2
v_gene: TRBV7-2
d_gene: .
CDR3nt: TGTGCCAGCAGCTTGGACCTTTTAACGGGATACACCGGGGAGCTGTTTTTT
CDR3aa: CASSLDLLTGYTGELFF

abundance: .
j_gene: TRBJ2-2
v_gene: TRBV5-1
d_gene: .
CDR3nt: TGCGCCAGCAGCCCGCAGAGTAAGGTTAACACCGGGGAGCTGTTTTTT
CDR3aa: CASSPQSKVNTGELFF

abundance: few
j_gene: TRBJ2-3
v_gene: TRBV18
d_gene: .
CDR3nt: TGTGCCAGCTCACGGGAGGTAGCCAATACGCAGTATTTT
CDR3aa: CASSREVANTQYF

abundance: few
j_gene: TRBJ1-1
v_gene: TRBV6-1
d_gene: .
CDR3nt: TGTGCCAGCAGTGGGGACGCTCGCGGAACTGAAGCTTTCTTT
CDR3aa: CASSGDARGTEAFF

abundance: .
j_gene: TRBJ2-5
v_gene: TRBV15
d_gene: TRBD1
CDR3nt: TGTGCCACCAGCAGTGAGGGACAGGGACGTCGAGAGACCCAGTACTTC
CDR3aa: CATSSEGQGRRETQYF

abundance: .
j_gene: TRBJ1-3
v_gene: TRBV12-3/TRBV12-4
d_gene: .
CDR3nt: TGTGCCAGCAGTCTTGGGGGGCACGGAAACACCATATATTTT
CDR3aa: CASSLGGHGNTIYF

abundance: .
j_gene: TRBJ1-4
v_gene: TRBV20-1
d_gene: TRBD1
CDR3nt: TGCAGTGCCCCGGACAGGGGAGATGAAAAACTGTTTTTT
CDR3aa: CSAPDRGDEKLFF

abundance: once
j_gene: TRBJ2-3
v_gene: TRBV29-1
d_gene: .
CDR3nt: TGCAGCGTTGAAGATCCCCGGGCGACAGCCGGCACAGATACGCAGTATTTT
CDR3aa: CSVEDPRATAGTDTQYF

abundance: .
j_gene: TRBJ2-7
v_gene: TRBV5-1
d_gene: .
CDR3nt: TGCGCCAGCAGCGCAACTCAGGGTTCCTACGAGCAGTACTTC
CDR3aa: CASSATQGSYEQYF

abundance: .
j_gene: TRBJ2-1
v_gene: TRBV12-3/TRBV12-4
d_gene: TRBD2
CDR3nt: TGTGCCAGCAGCTTCTCCACCGGACCTGGGGGGGATGAGCAGTTCTTC
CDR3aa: CASSFSTGPGGDEQFF

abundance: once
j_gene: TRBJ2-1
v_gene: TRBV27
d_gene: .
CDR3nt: TGTGCCAGCAGTTTAGTCGGCCAAACGTATGAGCAGTTCTTC
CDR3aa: CASSLVGQTYEQFF

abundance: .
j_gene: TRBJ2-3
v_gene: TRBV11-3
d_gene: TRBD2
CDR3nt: TGTGCCAGCAGCTTAGGGGGAGGGGTCACAGATACGCAGTATTTT
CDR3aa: CASSLGGGVTDTQYF